The text below deals with one TCR beta chain. This CDR3 has 15 residues. Germline CDR1 reads MNHEY; CDR2 reads SVGEGT. V gave up 6 bases and J gave up 1 base; unmatched junction bases: 5. This entry is derived from a study of T cell responses to AZD1222 COVID-19 vaccine. In the study overall: Second doses that came at about 4 or about 12 weeks were put together.

This table comes from immunoSEQ multiplex PCR, and its TCRdb copy is limited to in-frame clones, with some not included. The sample records 75,000 to 95,000 clones, approximately 85% being singletons. V usage is TRBV6-2 or TRBV6-3 and J usage is TRBJ2-3; 9 positions match TRBD2. The clonotype comes from an adult in good health. The sequenced sample was peripheral blood, obtained on day 0 of AZD1222 vaccination. The CDR3 here is CASSRGGAGTDTQYF. CDR3 in DNA: TGTGCCAGCAGCCGCGGGGGGGCAGGCACAGATACGCAGTATTTT.